This is a list of T cell receptor beta chains from one sample in a study of OX40 agonist ivuxolimab in advanced cancers. Assay: immunoSEQ multiplex PCR; the TCRdb copy retains only in-frame clones and omits some. The sample carries some 150,000 clones, about 93% recorded once. Source: CD4+ or CD8+ T cells sorted from blood, taken in a trial of the OX40 agonist ivuxolimab. The receptors were gathered from an adult with an advanced solid tumor such as melanoma, head and neck, liver or kidney cancer. Each CDR3 is given with its conserved first and last residue. The D gene is left open where the match is weak. Rows give clone size only sometimes, using once, few, many, or a class for an expanded clone.

abundance: -
d_gene: -
j_gene: TRBJ1-2
v_gene: TRBV6-5
CDR3nt: TGTGCCAGCGCTAGTCCAGGGGTAAACTATGGCTACACCTTC
CDR3aa: CASASPGVNYGYTF

abundance: -
d_gene: -
j_gene: TRBJ2-2
v_gene: TRBV10-3
CDR3nt: TGTGCCATCAGTGAGGGGCCAGATAACACCGGGGAGCTGTTTTTT
CDR3aa: CAISEGPDNTGELFF

abundance: -
d_gene: -
j_gene: TRBJ1-1
v_gene: TRBV6-4
CDR3nt: TGTGCCAGCAGCAGGCAGGGGAACACTGAAGCTTTCTTT
CDR3aa: CASSRQGNTEAFF

abundance: -
d_gene: -
j_gene: TRBJ1-6
v_gene: TRBV28
CDR3nt: TGTGCCAGCGCGGGCAGCGGCGAGTATAATTCACCCCTCCACTTT
CDR3aa: CASAGSGEYNSPLHF

abundance: -
d_gene: TRBD1
j_gene: TRBJ1-2
v_gene: TRBV7-9
CDR3nt: TGTGCCAGCAGCTGGGGACAGGGGCAAAGGGATGGCTACACCTTC
CDR3aa: CASSWGQGQRDGYTF

abundance: -
d_gene: -
j_gene: TRBJ1-2
v_gene: TRBV23-1
CDR3nt: TGCGCCAGCAGTCTATGGGTTACCGTATGGTATGGCTACACCTTC
CDR3aa: CASSLWVTVWYGYTF

abundance: -
d_gene: -
j_gene: TRBJ1-2
v_gene: TRBV19
CDR3nt: TGTGCCAGTATCCACACGGACGTTGGGGGCTACACCTTC
CDR3aa: CASIHTDVGGYTF

abundance: -
d_gene: -
j_gene: TRBJ2-7
v_gene: TRBV5-3
CDR3nt: TGTGCCAGAAGCTTTTATGGACGGCTTTACGAGCAGTACTTC
CDR3aa: CARSFYGRLYEQYF

abundance: -
d_gene: TRBD1
j_gene: TRBJ1-6
v_gene: TRBV6-1
CDR3nt: TGTGCCAGCACCGGACAGGGGGCGAATTCACCCCTCCACTTT
CDR3aa: CASTGQGANSPLHF

abundance: -
d_gene: -
j_gene: TRBJ2-5
v_gene: TRBV27
CDR3nt: TGTGCCAGTAGTCCGGTGGCGTCCTACCTACAAGAGACCCAGTACTTC
CDR3aa: CASSPVASYLQETQYF

abundance: -
d_gene: -
j_gene: TRBJ2-7
v_gene: TRBV4-1
CDR3nt: TGCGCCAGCGGCAGGGGAGGCGAGCAGTACTTC
CDR3aa: CASGRGGEQYF

abundance: -
d_gene: TRBD1
j_gene: TRBJ2-4
v_gene: TRBV4-2
CDR3nt: TGTGCCAGCAGCCAAGGGGGACAGCAGAAAAACATTCAGTACTTC
CDR3aa: CASSQGGQQKNIQYF

abundance: -
d_gene: -
j_gene: TRBJ2-3
v_gene: TRBV7-2
CDR3nt: TGTGCCAGCAGCCTAAACCGGGACAATTTACGGACGCAGTATTTT
CDR3aa: CASSLNRDNLRTQYF

abundance: few
d_gene: -
j_gene: TRBJ1-4
v_gene: TRBV15
CDR3nt: TGTGCCACCAGCAGAGGGGTTAATGAAAAACTGTTTTTT
CDR3aa: CATSRGVNEKLFF

abundance: -
d_gene: TRBD2
j_gene: TRBJ2-3
v_gene: TRBV7-2
CDR3nt: TGTGCCAGCAGTCGCCAGGTAGCGGGAGCAGATACGCAGTATTTT
CDR3aa: CASSRQVAGADTQYF

abundance: -
d_gene: TRBD1
j_gene: TRBJ2-3
v_gene: TRBV7-2
CDR3nt: TGTGCCAGCAGCTTTAGACAGGGGGGCACAGATACGCAGTATTTT
CDR3aa: CASSFRQGGTDTQYF

abundance: -
d_gene: -
j_gene: TRBJ1-2
v_gene: TRBV6-5
CDR3nt: TGTGCCAGCAGAAGGGACACTGGCCGTCATGGCTACACCTTC
CDR3aa: CASRRDTGRHGYTF

abundance: -
d_gene: -
j_gene: TRBJ1-6
v_gene: TRBV19
CDR3nt: TGTGCCAGTTCCCTGGTGGGCGAGTATAATTCACCCCTCCACTTT
CDR3aa: CASSLVGEYNSPLHF

abundance: -
d_gene: TRBD1
j_gene: TRBJ2-7
v_gene: TRBV18
CDR3nt: TGTGCCAGCTCACCCGGGACAGGGAATGTAAACGAGCAGTACTTC
CDR3aa: CASSPGTGNVNEQYF

abundance: few
d_gene: -
j_gene: TRBJ2-3
v_gene: TRBV11-2
CDR3nt: TGTGCCAGCGGGGGGGCCTACACAGATACGCAGTATTTT
CDR3aa: CASGGAYTDTQYF

abundance: -
d_gene: TRBD1
j_gene: TRBJ1-2
v_gene: TRBV7-8
CDR3nt: TGTGCCAGCAGCGATGAGCCCACAGGGGCTCTCTATGGCTACACCTTC
CDR3aa: CASSDEPTGALYGYTF

abundance: -
d_gene: -
j_gene: TRBJ2-7
v_gene: TRBV7-2
CDR3nt: TGTGCCAGCAGTCCTTCCACGGGGGAAGGGTACGAGCAGTACTTC
CDR3aa: CASSPSTGEGYEQYF

abundance: -
d_gene: -
j_gene: TRBJ2-2
v_gene: TRBV2
CDR3nt: TGTGCCAGCAGTGGGAACACGAACACCGGGGAGCTGTTTTTT
CDR3aa: CASSGNTNTGELFF

abundance: -
d_gene: -
j_gene: TRBJ2-1
v_gene: TRBV5-1
CDR3nt: TGCGCCAGCAGCTTGGGTCCAGGGTCTCGGTCCTACAATGAGCAGTTCTTC
CDR3aa: CASSLGPGSRSYNEQFF

abundance: -
d_gene: TRBD1
j_gene: TRBJ1-1
v_gene: TRBV2
CDR3nt: TGTGCCAGCAAGGGGGCCCCTAACACTGAAGCTTTCTTT
CDR3aa: CASKGAPNTEAFF

abundance: once
d_gene: -
j_gene: TRBJ2-7
v_gene: TRBV12-1
CDR3nt: TGTGCCAGCAGCCAGGGCGGGTTGGGCGCCTACGAGCAGTACTTC
CDR3aa: CASSQGGLGAYEQYF

abundance: -
d_gene: -
j_gene: TRBJ1-4
v_gene: TRBV5-4
CDR3nt: TGCGCCAGCAGCCAAGGAGGGACGACGGCAACTAATGAAAAACTGTTTTTT
CDR3aa: CASSQGGTTATNEKLFF

abundance: once
d_gene: -
j_gene: TRBJ1-4
v_gene: TRBV10-3
CDR3nt: TGTGCCATCAGTGAGTCGTTAGGGGAGAATGAAAAACTGTTTTTT
CDR3aa: CAISESLGENEKLFF

abundance: -
d_gene: TRBD2
j_gene: TRBJ2-7
v_gene: TRBV7-6
CDR3nt: TGTGCCAGCAGCCCGGGACTAGCCTCCTACGAGCAGTACTTC
CDR3aa: CASSPGLASYEQYF

abundance: -
d_gene: -
j_gene: TRBJ1-2
v_gene: TRBV7-2
CDR3nt: TGTGCCAGCAGCTTAGTTTACCAAGATGGCTACACCTTC
CDR3aa: CASSLVYQDGYTF

abundance: -
d_gene: TRBD1
j_gene: TRBJ1-6
v_gene: TRBV28
CDR3nt: TGTGCCAGCAGTTTACCTCAGGGGGGGACCTCACCCCTCCACTTT
CDR3aa: CASSLPQGGTSPLHF

abundance: -
d_gene: -
j_gene: TRBJ1-2
v_gene: TRBV9
CDR3nt: TGTGCCAGCAGCCCGAGGGACACGCATGGCTACACCTTC
CDR3aa: CASSPRDTHGYTF

abundance: -
d_gene: TRBD1
j_gene: TRBJ1-5
v_gene: TRBV5-1
CDR3nt: TGCGCCAGCAGCTTGGGGGCAACAGGGGGTCAGCCCCAGCATTTT
CDR3aa: CASSLGATGGQPQHF

abundance: -
d_gene: TRBD1
j_gene: TRBJ2-2
v_gene: TRBV5-4
CDR3nt: TGTGCCAGCAGCTCCGGCGCTCGGACAGGGATCGGCGGGGAGCTGTTTTTT
CDR3aa: CASSSGARTGIGGELFF

abundance: -
d_gene: -
j_gene: TRBJ2-3
v_gene: TRBV7-2
CDR3nt: TGTGCCAGCAGCCCTCGACCGGGAGTCACAGATACGCAGTATTTT
CDR3aa: CASSPRPGVTDTQYF

abundance: -
d_gene: -
j_gene: TRBJ2-5
v_gene: TRBV5-1
CDR3nt: TGCGCCAGCAGCCCCTTAACGGGGGAGTCCGGGACCCAGTACTTC
CDR3aa: CASSPLTGESGTQYF

abundance: -
d_gene: TRBD1
j_gene: TRBJ2-7
v_gene: TRBV6-5
CDR3nt: TGTGCCAGCAGTTACTCGGGCAGGGGGAAGGGGGAGCAGTACTTC
CDR3aa: CASSYSGRGKGEQYF

abundance: -
d_gene: TRBD2
j_gene: TRBJ2-4
v_gene: TRBV7-2
CDR3nt: TGTGCCAGCAGCCATAGCGGGAGCGGCCAAAACATTCAGTACTTC
CDR3aa: CASSHSGSGQNIQYF

abundance: -
d_gene: -
j_gene: TRBJ2-5
v_gene: TRBV5-1
CDR3nt: TGCGCCAGCAGCCCGAGACAGGCCCACCAAGAGACCCAGTACTTC
CDR3aa: CASSPRQAHQETQYF

abundance: -
d_gene: -
j_gene: TRBJ1-4
v_gene: TRBV5-1
CDR3nt: TGCGCCAGCAGCTTGATAGGTGCAACTAATGAAAAACTGTTTTTT
CDR3aa: CASSLIGATNEKLFF

abundance: -
d_gene: -
j_gene: TRBJ2-1
v_gene: TRBV5-6
CDR3nt: TGTGCCAGCAGCTTCGACAGGTCCCTGCAGTTCTTC
CDR3aa: CASSFDRSLQFF

abundance: -
d_gene: -
j_gene: TRBJ2-4
v_gene: TRBV7-2
CDR3nt: TGTGCCAGCAGCCCCTGGACAGAAAACATTCAGTACTTC
CDR3aa: CASSPWTENIQYF

abundance: -
d_gene: TRBD1
j_gene: TRBJ1-1
v_gene: TRBV11-3
CDR3nt: TGTGCCAGCAGCTCTCAGGGGGCGAGTACTGAAGCTTTCTTT
CDR3aa: CASSSQGASTEAFF

abundance: -
d_gene: TRBD2
j_gene: TRBJ2-3
v_gene: TRBV5-1
CDR3nt: TGCGCCAGCATCTCCGGGACTAGCGGCACAGATACGCAGTATTTT
CDR3aa: CASISGTSGTDTQYF

abundance: -
d_gene: -
j_gene: TRBJ2-3
v_gene: TRBV5-6
CDR3nt: TGTGCCAGCAGCTACACAGATACGCAGTATTTT
CDR3aa: CASSYTDTQYF

abundance: -
d_gene: TRBD1
j_gene: TRBJ1-5
v_gene: TRBV7-2
CDR3nt: TGTGCCAGCAGCCTAGGGGGCGGGGGAAATCAGCCCCAGCATTTT
CDR3aa: CASSLGGGGNQPQHF

abundance: once
d_gene: TRBD1
j_gene: TRBJ2-1
v_gene: TRBV4-3
CDR3nt: TGCGCCAGCAGCCCCCTGGACAGGGCCCGCAATGAGCAGTTCTTC
CDR3aa: CASSPLDRARNEQFF

abundance: -
d_gene: -
j_gene: TRBJ2-3
v_gene: TRBV5-1
CDR3nt: TGCGCCAGCAGCTTGGAAAGCGGTCTCAGCACAGATACGCAGTATTTT
CDR3aa: CASSLESGLSTDTQYF

abundance: -
d_gene: TRBD2
j_gene: TRBJ2-1
v_gene: TRBV7-9
CDR3nt: TGTGCCAGCAGCTTAGTCCTAGCGGGAGAGGTCAATGAGCAGTTCTTC
CDR3aa: CASSLVLAGEVNEQFF

abundance: -
d_gene: TRBD1
j_gene: TRBJ2-6
v_gene: TRBV15
CDR3nt: TGTGCCACCAGCAGAGAGGACAGGGGGCTTGGGGCCAACGTCCTGACTTTC
CDR3aa: CATSREDRGLGANVLTF

abundance: few
d_gene: TRBD1
j_gene: TRBJ2-7
v_gene: TRBV7-7
CDR3nt: TGTGCCAGCAGCGCCGGGACAGGGGGTCTGAACGAGCAGTACTTC
CDR3aa: CASSAGTGGLNEQYF

abundance: -
d_gene: TRBD1
j_gene: TRBJ2-5
v_gene: TRBV7-2
CDR3nt: TGTGCCAGCAGCCCACAGGGGTCACGAGAGACCCAGTACTTC
CDR3aa: CASSPQGSRETQYF

abundance: -
d_gene: TRBD2
j_gene: TRBJ2-5
v_gene: TRBV7-6
CDR3nt: TGTGCCAGCAGCTCTATGGGGTCGCGGGGGGGAGAGACCCAGTACTTC
CDR3aa: CASSSMGSRGGETQYF

abundance: -
d_gene: -
j_gene: TRBJ2-1
v_gene: TRBV30
CDR3nt: TGTGCCTGGAGTTTCAAAGGCTCCTACAATGAGCAGTTCTTC
CDR3aa: CAWSFKGSYNEQFF

abundance: -
d_gene: TRBD1
j_gene: TRBJ2-2
v_gene: TRBV19
CDR3nt: TGTGCCAGTAGTACCCCGAGGACAGGGCGGGGCACCGGGGAGCTGTTTTTT
CDR3aa: CASSTPRTGRGTGELFF